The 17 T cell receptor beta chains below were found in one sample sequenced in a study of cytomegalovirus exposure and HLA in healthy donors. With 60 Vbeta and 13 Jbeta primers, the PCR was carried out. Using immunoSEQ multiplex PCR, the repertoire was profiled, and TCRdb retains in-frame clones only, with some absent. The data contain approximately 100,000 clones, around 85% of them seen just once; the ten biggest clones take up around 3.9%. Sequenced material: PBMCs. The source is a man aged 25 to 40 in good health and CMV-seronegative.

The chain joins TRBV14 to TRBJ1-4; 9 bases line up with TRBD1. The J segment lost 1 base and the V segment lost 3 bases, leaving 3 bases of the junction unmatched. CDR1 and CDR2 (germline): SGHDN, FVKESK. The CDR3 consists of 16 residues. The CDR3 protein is CASSQGTGRTNEKLFF. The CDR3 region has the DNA TGTGCCAGCAGCCAGGGGACAGGGAGAACTAATGAAAAACTGTTTTTT.

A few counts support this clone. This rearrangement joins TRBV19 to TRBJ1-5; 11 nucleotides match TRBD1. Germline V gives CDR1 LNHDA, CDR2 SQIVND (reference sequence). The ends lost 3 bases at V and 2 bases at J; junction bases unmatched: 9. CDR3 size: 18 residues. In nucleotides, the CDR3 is TGTGCCAGTAGTATGGCGACGGGGACAGGGGGACGCAATCAGCCCCAGCATTTT. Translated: CASSMATGTGGRNQPQHF. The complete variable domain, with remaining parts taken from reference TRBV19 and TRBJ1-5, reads DGGITQSPKYLFRKEGQNVTLSCEQNLNHDAMYWYRQDPGQGLRLIYYSQIVNDFQKGDIAEGYSVSREKKESFPLTVTSAQKNPTAFYLCASSMATGTGGRNQPQHFGDGTRLSIL.

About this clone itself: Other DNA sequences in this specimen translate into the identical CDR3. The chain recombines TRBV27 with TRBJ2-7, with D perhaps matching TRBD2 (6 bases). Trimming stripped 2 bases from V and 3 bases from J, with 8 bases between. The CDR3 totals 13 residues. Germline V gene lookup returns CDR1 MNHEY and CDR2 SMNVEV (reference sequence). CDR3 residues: CASSLSSGYEQYF. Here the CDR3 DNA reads TGTGCCAGCAGTTTAAGTAGCGGCTACGAGCAGTACTTC.

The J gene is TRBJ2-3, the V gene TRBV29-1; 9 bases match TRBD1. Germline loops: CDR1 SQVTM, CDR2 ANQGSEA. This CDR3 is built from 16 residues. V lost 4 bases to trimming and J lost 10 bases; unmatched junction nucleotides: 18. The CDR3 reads CSVVTPGTGTFAPQYF. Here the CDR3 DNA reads TGCAGCGTTGTGACCCCCGGGACAGGGACCTTCGCACCGCAGTATTTT.

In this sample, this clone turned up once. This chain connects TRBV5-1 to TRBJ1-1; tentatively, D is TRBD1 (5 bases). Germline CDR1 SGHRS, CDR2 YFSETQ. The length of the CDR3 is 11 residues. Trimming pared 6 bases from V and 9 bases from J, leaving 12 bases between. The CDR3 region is CASMTEGKAFF. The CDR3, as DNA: TGCGCCAGCATGACAGAAGGTAAAGCTTTCTTT.

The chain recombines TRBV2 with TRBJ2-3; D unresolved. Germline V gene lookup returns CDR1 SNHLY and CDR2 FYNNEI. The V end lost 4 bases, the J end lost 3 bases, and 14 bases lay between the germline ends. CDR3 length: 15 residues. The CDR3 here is CASSAPSFVTDTQYF. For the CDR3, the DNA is TGTGCCAGCAGTGCTCCGAGTTTTGTAACAGATACGCAGTATTTT. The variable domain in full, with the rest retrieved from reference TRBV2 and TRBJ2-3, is EPEVTQTPSHQVTQMGQEVILRCVPISNHLYFYWYRQILGQKVEFLVSFYNNEISEKSEIFDDQFSVERPDGSNFTLKIRSTKLEDSAMYFCASSAPSFVTDTQYFGPGTRLTVL.

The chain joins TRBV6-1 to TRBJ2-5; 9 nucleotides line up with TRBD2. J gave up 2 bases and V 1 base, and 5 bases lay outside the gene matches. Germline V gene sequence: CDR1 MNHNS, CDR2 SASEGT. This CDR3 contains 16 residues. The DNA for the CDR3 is TGTGCCAGCAGTGAAGACGGAGCGGGGGGTCAAGAGACCCAGTACTTC. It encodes CASSEDGAGGQETQYF.

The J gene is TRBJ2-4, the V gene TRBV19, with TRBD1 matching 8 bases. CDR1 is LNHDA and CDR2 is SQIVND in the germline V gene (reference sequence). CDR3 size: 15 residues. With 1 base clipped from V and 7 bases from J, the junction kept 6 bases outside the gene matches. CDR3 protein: CASSIVGTGGNIQYF. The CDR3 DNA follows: TGTGCCAGTAGTATAGTTGGGACAGGTGGTAACATTCAGTACTTC.

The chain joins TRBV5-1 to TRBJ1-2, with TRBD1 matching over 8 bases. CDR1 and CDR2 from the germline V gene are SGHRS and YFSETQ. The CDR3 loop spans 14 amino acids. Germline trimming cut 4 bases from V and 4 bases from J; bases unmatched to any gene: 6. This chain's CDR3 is CASSLGQGGYGYTF. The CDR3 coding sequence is TGCGCCAGCAGCCTTGGACAGGGCGGCTATGGCTACACCTTC. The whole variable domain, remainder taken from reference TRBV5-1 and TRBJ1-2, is KAGVTQTPRYLIKTRGQQVTLSCSPISGHRSVSWYQQTPGQGLQFLFEYFSETQRNKGNFPGRFSGRQFSNSRSEMNVSTLELGDSALYLCASSLGQGGYGYTFGSGTRLTVV.

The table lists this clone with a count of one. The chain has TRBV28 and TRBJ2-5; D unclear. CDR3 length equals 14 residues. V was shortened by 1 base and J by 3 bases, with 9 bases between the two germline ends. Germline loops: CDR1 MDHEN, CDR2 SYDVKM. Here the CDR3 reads CASSLFLQKETQYF. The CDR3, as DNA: TGTGCCAGCAGTTTATTCTTACAGAAAGAGACCCAGTACTTC.

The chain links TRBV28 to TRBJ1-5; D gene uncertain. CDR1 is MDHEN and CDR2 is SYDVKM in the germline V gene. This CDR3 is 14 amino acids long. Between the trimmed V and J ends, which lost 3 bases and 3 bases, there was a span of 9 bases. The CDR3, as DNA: TGTGCCAGCAGTTTTGGAGGAACCAATCAGCCCCAGCATTTT. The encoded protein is CASSFGGTNQPQHF.

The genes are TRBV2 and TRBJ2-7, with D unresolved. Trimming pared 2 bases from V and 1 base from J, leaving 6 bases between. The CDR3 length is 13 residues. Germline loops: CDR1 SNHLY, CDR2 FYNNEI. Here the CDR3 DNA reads TGTGCCAGCAGTGAAACGGTGTCCTACGAGCAGTACTTC. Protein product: CASSETVSYEQYF.

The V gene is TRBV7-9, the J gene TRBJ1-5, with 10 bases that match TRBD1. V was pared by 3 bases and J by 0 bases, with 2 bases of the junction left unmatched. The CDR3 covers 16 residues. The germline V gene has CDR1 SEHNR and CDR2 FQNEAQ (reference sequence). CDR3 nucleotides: TGTGCCAGCAGCTTGGGACAGGGGTATAGCAATCAGCCCCAGCATTTT. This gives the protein CASSLGQGYSNQPQHF. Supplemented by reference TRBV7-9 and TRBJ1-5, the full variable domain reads DTGVSQNPRHKITKRGQNVTFRCDPISEHNRLYWYRQTLGQGPEFLTYFQNEAQLEKSRLLSDRFSAERPKGSFSTLEIQRTEQGDSAMYLCASSLGQGYSNQPQHFGDGTRLSIL.

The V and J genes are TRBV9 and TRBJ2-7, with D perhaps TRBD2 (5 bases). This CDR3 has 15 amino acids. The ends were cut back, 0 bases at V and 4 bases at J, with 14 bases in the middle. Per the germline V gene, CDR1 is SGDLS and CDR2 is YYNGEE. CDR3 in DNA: TGTGCCAGCAGCGTAGATCCCATACGGACTTACGAGCAGTACTTC. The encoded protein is CASSVDPIRTYEQYF.

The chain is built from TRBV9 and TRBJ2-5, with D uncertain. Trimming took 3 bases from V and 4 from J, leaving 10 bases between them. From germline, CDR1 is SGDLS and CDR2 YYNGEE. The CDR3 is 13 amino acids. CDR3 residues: CASSEYRGETQYF. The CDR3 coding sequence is TGTGCCAGCAGCGAGTACCGCGGAGAGACCCAGTACTTC.

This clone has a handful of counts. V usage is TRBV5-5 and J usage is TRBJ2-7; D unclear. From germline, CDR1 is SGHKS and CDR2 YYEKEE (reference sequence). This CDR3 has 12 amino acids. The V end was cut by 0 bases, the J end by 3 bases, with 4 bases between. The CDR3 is CASSLVYYEQYF. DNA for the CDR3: TGTGCCAGCAGCTTGGTTTACTACGAGCAGTACTTC.

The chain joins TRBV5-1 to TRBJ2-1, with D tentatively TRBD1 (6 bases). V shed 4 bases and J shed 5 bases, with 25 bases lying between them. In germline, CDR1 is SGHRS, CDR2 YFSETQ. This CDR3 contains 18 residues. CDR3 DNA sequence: TGCGCCAGCAGCCCCCCAACAGGGCGCACCACCCCAAACAATGAGCAGTTCTTC. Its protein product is CASSPPTGRTTPNNEQFF.